This T cell receptor (beta chain) was sequenced for a study of CD8 T cells in Susac syndrome. cDNA came from about 0.5 to 1 ug RNA primed by random hexamers. TCRdb analysed the immunoSEQ multiplex PCR reads with MiXCR anew, one entry per CDR3 protein. The sample holds some 150,000 distinct CDR3 sequences; 94% are singletons and the top ten take 0.2% to 0.25%. V was pared by 0 bases and J by 5 bases, with 11 bases between. The CDR3 runs 14 residues. Looked up from germline, CDR1 is SGHDT and CDR2 is YYEEEE. The clonotype was recovered from a human donor with multiple sclerosis. This sequence joins TRBV5-6 and TRBJ2-5, with D possibly TRBD2 on 6 matching bases. Sequenced input: CD8+ T cells from PBMCs. The CDR3 loop is CASSLGGGAETQYF. CDR3 sequence (DNA): TGTGCCAGCAGCTTGGGTGGCGGGGCCGAGACCCAGTACTTC.